These 19 T cell receptor beta chains came from one sample sequenced in a study of shared T cell receptors in the human thymus. Repertoires were generated with immunoSEQ multiplex PCR, while TCRdb's copy carries only in-frame clones and drops some. The sample has tens of thousands of clones, about 95% seen once. Sequencing was done on a sample of thymocytes. The origin of the receptors is a human donor.

In its sample, this clone was seen once. The J gene is TRBJ1-4, the V gene TRBV6-1; 9 bases match TRBD1. The CDR3 runs 16 residues. The V and J ends lost 1 base and 10 bases, in that order; junction bases with no gene match: 10. The germline V gene encodes CDR1 MNHNS and CDR2 SASEGT. Here the CDR3 DNA reads TGTGCCAGCAGTGAAGGAGGACAGGGGAGGTGTGGAAAACTGTTTTTT. It codes for CASSEGGQGRCGKLFF.

The chain joins TRBV19 to TRBJ2-1; D unresolved. V lost 6 bases to trimming and J lost 3 bases, with 18 bases between them. Germline CDR1 LNHDA, CDR2 SQIVND (reference sequence). The CDR3 has 16 residues. CDR3 loop: CASSTPGPRNYNEQFF. The CDR3 bases are TGTGCCAGTAGCACCCCCGGGCCGCGAAACTACAATGAGCAGTTCTTC.

The chain recombines TRBV6-6 with TRBJ1-6; TRBD1 aligns across 7 bases. This CDR3 has 15 residues. Germline V CDR1 and CDR2: MNHNY, SVGAGI (reference sequence). V dropped 6 bases and J dropped 7; count of bases not matched to a gene: 9. The CDR3 DNA is TGTGCCAGCAGAACCCAGACAGGGCAAAATTCACCCCTCCACTTT. This translates into CASRTQTGQNSPLHF.

This sequence joins TRBV9 and TRBJ1-1; no clear D gene. Germline V CDR1 and CDR2: SGDLS, YYNGEE. The CDR3 extends over 12 amino acids. V lost 4 bases and J 6 bases, leaving 10 bases between the germline ends. The CDR3 spells CASSQGDPEAFF. The CDR3, as DNA: TGTGCCAGCAGCCAAGGAGACCCTGAAGCTTTCTTT. The entire variable domain, with the rest obtained from reference TRBV9 and TRBJ1-1, is as follows: DSGVTQTPKHLITATGQRVTLRCSPRSGDLSVYWYQQSLDQGLQFLIQYYNGEERAKGNILERFSAQQFPDLHSELNLSSLELGDSALYFCASSQGDPEAFFGQGTRLTVV.

CDR3 in amino acids: CASRLGTGDGYTF. The CDR3 DNA is TGTGCCAGCAGGTTGGGGACAGGGGATGGCTACACCTTC. The V call is TRBV28, the J call TRBJ1-2; 10 bases match TRBD1. The CDR3 consists of 13 residues. Germline assignment: CDR1 MDHEN and CDR2 SYDVKM. The J segment lost 6 bases and the V segment lost 6 bases, leaving 4 bases of the junction unmatched.

This clone was detected a few times. The chain uses TRBV10-3 and TRBJ2-3, with 9 bases that match TRBD1. J gave up 4 bases and V 6 bases, and 5 bases lay outside the gene matches. The CDR3 has 14 amino acids. The germline V gene encodes CDR1 ENHRY and CDR2 SYGVKD. DNA of the CDR3: TGTGCCATCAGAGGGACAGGGTGGGCAGATACGCAGTATTTT. It codes for CAIRGTGWADTQYF.

This clone has a single count. The chain couples TRBV6-5 to TRBJ2-5, with TRBD2 matching 10 bases. The CDR3 totals 16 residues. J lost 0 bases, V lost 3 bases, and 4 bases had no gene match. Germline V gene sequence: CDR1 MNHEY, CDR2 SVGAGI. The CDR3 region is CASSYGLADHQETQYF. CDR3 sequence (DNA): TGTGCCAGCAGTTATGGACTAGCGGACCACCAAGAGACCCAGTACTTC.

The chain links TRBV10-3 to TRBJ2-3; 11 nucleotides match TRBD2. The CDR3 is 18 residues long. CDR1 is ENHRY and CDR2 is SYGVKD in the germline V gene. V lost 2 bases and J lost 2; bases outside the gene matches: 9. The CDR3 region is CAISEPGTSGLYTDTQYF. The CDR3 nucleotides are TGTGCCATCAGTGAGCCCGGGACTAGCGGTCTATACACAGATACGCAGTATTTT.

This sequence joins TRBV5-1 and TRBJ2-1, with 8 bases identical to TRBD1. CDR1 is SGHRS and CDR2 is YFSETQ in the germline V gene. The CDR3 extends over 18 amino acids. The J segment lost 5 bases and the V segment lost 2 bases, leaving 15 bases of the junction unmatched. Written as DNA, the CDR3 is TGCGCCAGCAGCTTCTCCGGCCTCCCCAGGGGGCCCCACAATGAGCAGTTCTTC. It translates to CASSFSGLPRGPHNEQFF.

This clone was counted a single time. The chain links TRBV4-1 to TRBJ2-2, with TRBD2 matching over 11 bases. J gave up 3 bases and V 4 bases, and 4 bases lay outside the gene matches. Germline V gives CDR1 MGHRA, CDR2 YSYEKL. The CDR3 is 16 amino acids. The chain's CDR3 is CASSRSSGGDTGELFF. The CDR3 nucleotides are TGCGCCAGCAGCCGGAGTAGCGGGGGGGACACCGGGGAGCTGTTTTTT.

The gene calls are TRBV7-2 and TRBJ2-1, with D uncertain. Per the germline V gene, CDR1 is SGHTA and CDR2 is FQGNSA. V was cut by 7 bases and J by 10 bases, with 20 bases left in between. This CDR3 comprises 14 residues. Written as DNA, the CDR3 is TGTGCCAGCACCCAGAACTTACAAAGCTGGGAGCAGTTCTTC. Translating gives CASTQNLQSWEQFF. Based on the CDR3 plus reference TRBV7-2 and TRBJ2-1, the full variable domain is GAGVSQSPSNKVTEKGKDVELRCDPISGHTALYWYRQSLGQGLEFLIYFQGNSAPDKSGLPSDRFSAERTGGSVSTLTIQRTQQEDSAVYLCASTQNLQSWEQFFGPGTRLTVL.

This chain links TRBV5-1 with TRBJ1-1; D gene uncertain. CDR3 length: 15 residues. Germline CDR1 is SGHRS and CDR2 is YFSETQ. Trimming pared 1 base from V and 2 bases from J, leaving 12 bases between. The CDR3 DNA is TGCGCCAGCAGCTTGCAATCGGGGTCTAACACTGAAGCTTTCTTT. Translation: CASSLQSGSNTEAFF.

The chain has TRBV4-2 and TRBJ1-1; D not certain. V gave up 0 bases and J gave up 5 bases, with 13 bases separating them. This CDR3 contains 15 residues. Germline CDR1 and CDR2: LGHNA and YNFKEQ. CDR3 residues: CASSQDEGRYTEAFF. The CDR3 region has the DNA TGTGCCAGCAGCCAAGATGAGGGTAGATATACTGAAGCTTTCTTT.

CDR3 sequence reads: CASRTYLARFLTGNYGYTF. Here the CDR3 DNA reads TGTGCCAGCAGAACCTATCTTGCCCGCTTTTTGACAGGGAACTATGGCTACACCTTC. The chain uses TRBV28 and TRBJ1-2, with 7 bases identical to TRBD1. V was pared by 6 bases and J by 2 bases, with 21 bases of the junction left unmatched. CDR3 length: 19 residues. Germline V gene sequence: CDR1 MDHEN, CDR2 SYDVKM.

The CDR3 nucleotides read TGTGCCAGCAGCCAAGGGATTGGGAGCGGGGGCCGAAGAAGCACAGATACGCAGTATTTT. It is translated as CASSQGIGSGGRRSTDTQYF. This chain joins TRBV14 and TRBJ2-3; TRBD2 matches 8 bases. The germline gives CDR1 SGHDN, CDR2 FVKESK. With 1 base clipped from V and 0 bases from J, the junction kept 15 bases outside the gene matches. The CDR3 consists of 20 residues. Looking up the rest from reference TRBV14 and TRBJ2-3 gives the full variable domain: EAGVTQFPSHSVIEKGQTVTLRCDPISGHDNLYWYRRVMGKEIKFLLHFVKESKQDESGMPNNRFLAERTGGTYSTLKVQPAELEDSGVYFCASSQGIGSGGRRSTDTQYFGPGTRLTVL.

The gene calls are TRBV18 and TRBJ2-1; TRBD1 is a possible D gene (7 bases). This CDR3 has 17 residues. Per germline, CDR1 KGHSH and CDR2 LQKENI. V was clipped by 8 bases and J by 4 bases, with 24 bases between them. The CDR3 loop reads CASPPRGLQGGYNEQFF. In DNA, the CDR3 is TGTGCCAGCCCGCCGAGGGGTCTGCAGGGGGGATACAATGAGCAGTTCTTC.

The rearrangement joins TRBV5-6 to TRBJ1-2, with D perhaps matching TRBD1 (5 bases). The CDR3 extends over 12 amino acids. Germline CDR1 is SGHDT and CDR2 is YYEEEE. V was cut by 4 bases and J by 8 bases, with 12 bases left in between. The CDR3 sequence is CASSRNGDGYTF. The CDR3 DNA sequence: TGTGCCAGCAGCCGCAATGGGGACGGCTACACCTTC.

The V and J genes are TRBV7-9 and TRBJ2-7, with 8 bases fitting TRBD1. The germline V gene encodes CDR1 SEHNR and CDR2 FQNEAQ (reference sequence). Germline trimming cut 2 bases from V and 1 base from J; bases unmatched to any gene: 16. The CDR3 runs to 19 residues. CDR3 sequence reads: CASSLLSLGSDRVSYEQYF. The CDR3 nucleotides are TGTGCCAGCAGCTTATTGAGTCTGGGTTCGGACAGGGTGTCCTACGAGCAGTACTTC.

CDR3 nucleotide sequence: TGTGCCAGCAGTTCGCCGCTTGGTAAGGGCAGGACAGCCACAGATACGCAGTATTTT. Translation gives CASSSPLGKGRTATDTQYF. V is TRBV28 and J is TRBJ2-3; D possibly corresponds to TRBD1 (6 bases). The V gene's germline CDR1 is MDHEN and CDR2 SYDVKM. CDR3 length equals 19 residues. V was trimmed by 4 bases and J by 2 bases, leaving 25 bases between them.